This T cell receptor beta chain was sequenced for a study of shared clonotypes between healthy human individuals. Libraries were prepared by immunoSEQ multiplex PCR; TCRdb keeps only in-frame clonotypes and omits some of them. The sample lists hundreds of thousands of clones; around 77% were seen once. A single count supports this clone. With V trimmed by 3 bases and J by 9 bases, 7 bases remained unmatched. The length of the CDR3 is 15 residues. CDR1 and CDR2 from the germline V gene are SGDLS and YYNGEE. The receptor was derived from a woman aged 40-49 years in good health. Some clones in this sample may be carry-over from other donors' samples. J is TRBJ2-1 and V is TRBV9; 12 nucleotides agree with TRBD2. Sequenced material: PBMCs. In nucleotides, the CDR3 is TGTGCCAGCAGCGCAGGACTAGCGGGATTCGGTGAGCAGTTCTTC. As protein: CASSAGLAGFGEQFF. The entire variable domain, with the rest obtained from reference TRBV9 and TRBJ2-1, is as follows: DSGVTQTPKHLITATGQRVTLRCSPRSGDLSVYWYQQSLDQGLQFLIQYYNGEERAKGNILERFSAQQFPDLHSELNLSSLELGDSALYFCASSAGLAGFGEQFFGPGTRLTVL.